One sample yielded the 8 T cell receptor beta chains listed below, sequenced in a study of human T cells and chemical hapten exposure. Indicated time point: pre-sensitization, week 0. The sample's treatment: therapeutic diphenylcyclopropenone sensitization with weekly scalp DPC. TCRdb used MiXCR to reprocess the RACE reads, holding one entry per CDR3 protein. The table lists about 60,000 distinct CDR3 sequences, about 11% of them singletons, with about 4% in the top ten. The starting material was whole blood, obtained in connection with sensitization to the hapten diphenylcyclopropenone (DPC). These receptors were taken from a woman between 40 and 50 years old with alopecia areata. Some clones in this sample may be carry-over from other donors' samples.

J is TRBJ2-7 and V is TRBV20-1, with 8 bases lining up with TRBD1. This CDR3 region has 12 residues. The V gene's germline CDR1 is DFQATT and CDR2 SNEGSKA (reference sequence). The V segment lost 8 bases and the J segment 7 bases; nucleotides outside the gene matches: 10. In DNA, the CDR3 is TGCAGTCGGGGGACAGGACCATTAGAGCAGTACTTC. It yields the protein CSRGTGPLEQYF.

This clonotype was detected only a few times. The J gene is TRBJ2-7, the V gene TRBV6-5; the match to TRBD2 covers 11 bases. With V trimmed by 6 bases and J by 0 bases, 4 bases remained unmatched. This CDR3 has 15 amino acids. CDR1 and CDR2 (germline): MNHEY, SVGAGI. The CDR3 is CASRLAGGVSYEQYF. The CDR3, as DNA: TGTGCCAGCAGGCTAGCGGGAGGCGTCTCCTACGAGCAGTACTTC.

This clonotype has just a few counts. The chain combines TRBV24-1 with TRBJ2-4; 7 bases are a match to TRBD2. The CDR3 has 14 residues. Germline values: CDR1 KGHDR, CDR2 SFDVKD. J gave up 8 bases and V 3 bases, and 6 bases lay outside the gene matches. This chain's CDR3 is CATSDRVRGDIQYF. As DNA, the CDR3 is TGTGCCACCAGTGATCGTGTCCGGGGGGACATTCAGTACTTC.

This clonotype has a count of ten or more. The rearrangement uses TRBV7-2 and TRBJ1-3; no clear D. The germline V gene encodes CDR1 SGHTA and CDR2 FQGNSA. V was trimmed by 1 base and J by 1 base, leaving 8 bases between them. The CDR3 sequence is 15 residues long. The DNA for the CDR3 is TGTGCCAGCAGCTTAGTGGTCACATCTGGAAACACCATATATTTT. The encoded protein is CASSLVVTSGNTIYF.

This clonotype was seen ten or more times. The chain joins TRBV7-2 to TRBJ2-3; 10 positions agree with TRBD2. Germline V lookup: CDR1 SGHTA, CDR2 FQGNSA. Trimming cost V 6 bases and J 2 bases; bases outside gene matches: 2. This CDR3 has 14 amino acids. CDR3 DNA: TGTGCCAGCAGGACTAGCGGGCACACAGATACGCAGTATTTT. This sequence encodes CASRTSGHTDTQYF.

This clonotype was counted only a few times. This sequence joins TRBV30 and TRBJ1-5, with TRBD1 matching over 7 bases. Germline assignment: CDR1 GTSNPN and CDR2 SVGIG (reference sequence). The trim removed 2 bases at V and 6 bases at J, leaving 4 bases unmatched. The CDR3 covers 13 residues. CDR3 bases: TGTGCCTGGAGTTCAGGACAGGTTCAGCCCCAGCATTTT. Amino acids: CAWSSGQVQPQHF.

This clonotype came up a few times. The chain uses TRBV29-1 and TRBJ1-2, with 7 positions matching TRBD1. The ends lost 7 bases at V and 4 bases at J; junction bases unmatched: 12. This CDR3 region has 14 residues. Per the germline V gene, CDR1 is SQVTM and CDR2 is ANQGSEA. The CDR3 sequence: CSGGTDRAGYGYTF. The CDR3, as DNA: TGCAGCGGGGGGACAGATAGGGCCGGCTATGGCTACACCTTC.

The chain recombines TRBV2 with TRBJ2-3, with D possibly being TRBD1 (6 bases). The DNA end lines up better with TRBJ1-5; the J call may be wrong. Germline V lookup: CDR1 SNHLY, CDR2 FYNNEI. The CDR3 covers 14 residues. CDR3 nucleotides: TGTGCCAGCAACAACAGGGACCCCACAGATACGCAGCATTTT. This codes for CASNNRDPTDTQHF.